The T cell receptor (beta chain) under discussion was sequenced for a study of blood T cell repertoires in COVID-19. Study details: The United States, Italy and Spain supplied acute and convalescent COVID-19 samples. T cells, B-cell-depleted T cells, or PBMCs provided the cDNA or gDNA that served as material.

There are 15 residues in the CDR3. CDR1 is SGHKS and CDR2 is YYEKEE in the germline V gene (reference sequence). About this clone itself: Germline is not matched at one junction end, which may reflect a read error.

Enrollment of patients from Seattle took place during active infection, with longitudinal follow-up. Original handling: Amplified reference gene primers provided the basis for estimating nucleated cell counts. TCRdb's table, derived via immunoSEQ multiplex PCR, lists solely in-frame clones and lacks some. V and J calls plus clone size are reproduced from that table; the DNA served to infer D and trimming. The sample shows 150,000 to 200,000 clones, 70% to 90% of them seen only once. The origin of this receptor is a woman aged 80 or older with COVID-19, enrolled during active disease. The material sequenced was peripheral blood. The chain carries TRBV5-5 and TRBJ2-4, with 9 bases matching TRBD1. CDR3 residues: CASSSEGGQGTLQYF. The CDR3 DNA is TGTGCCAGCAGCTCGGAAGGAGGACAGGGGACCCTTCAATACTTC.